This record covers a single TCR beta chain. This sample is drawn from a study of beta chain features in type 1 diabetes. Expressed TCRB transcripts got sequenced, as all isolated RNA was reverse transcribed. This table comes from immunoSEQ multiplex PCR, and its TCRdb copy is limited to in-frame clones, with some not included. The sample has some 360,000 clones, about 20% seen once. Germline assignment: CDR1 SGHRS and CDR2 YFSETQ. The V and J ends lost 1 base and 2 bases respectively, with 10 bases between them. There are 15 residues in the CDR3. The source of this sequence is a young woman in good health. This chain joins TRBV5-1 and TRBJ2-1; perhaps TRBD1 as D (5 bases). The sequenced material came from naive CD4+ T cells from blood. CDR3: CASSLRPGTYNEQFF. The DNA for the CDR3 is TGCGCCAGCAGCTTGAGGCCAGGGACCTACAATGAGCAGTTCTTC.